One sample yielded the 5 T cell receptor beta chains listed below, sequenced in a study of response to subunit inactivated influenza vaccine. TCRdb independently ran MiXCR on the RT-PCR reads; one entry per CDR3 protein. The sample lists 600,000 to 700,000 distinct CDR3 sequences; 14% were seen once. Here the sequenced sample was PBMCs from blood, taken about 14 days before vaccination. These receptors all stem from a man aged 45-65 years who received an inactivated influenza vaccine.

In its sample, this clonotype was seen a few times. This chain uses TRBV24-1 with TRBJ2-5, with 9 bases lining up with TRBD2. Germline assignment: CDR1 KGHDR and CDR2 SFDVKD. Trimming at V came to 4 bases and at J to 5 bases, leaving 13 bases not matched to a gene. The CDR3 has 17 residues. The CDR3 DNA reads TGTGCCACCAGTGACTCCTGGCGGGGGGGCCTCTATGAGACCCAGTACTTC. It specifies CATSDSWRGGLYETQYF.

This clonotype was counted ten times or more. The rearrangement links TRBV20-1 to TRBJ2-1; D is possibly TRBD1 (6 bases). This CDR3 contains 13 residues. Germline V gene sequence: CDR1 DFQATT, CDR2 SNEGSKA (reference sequence). V was clipped by 6 bases and J by 3 bases, with 12 bases between them. The CDR3 region has the DNA TGCAGTGCCTCCCGGGACATCTACAATGAGCAGTTCTTC. Protein product: CSASRDIYNEQFF.

This chain connects TRBV29-1 to TRBJ1-5; the D is unclear. The V end lost 3 bases, the J end lost 0 bases, and 6 bases lay between the germline ends. Per the germline V gene, CDR1 is SQVTM and CDR2 is ANQGSEA. This CDR3 spans 13 amino acids. In DNA, the CDR3 is TGCAGCGTTGAGGACGGTAGCAATCAGCCCCAGCATTTT. Amino acids: CSVEDGSNQPQHF.

The V and J genes are TRBV12-3 or TRBV12-4 and TRBJ2-1; D remains unclear. Trimming removed 4 bases from V and 12 bases from J, with 10 bases in between. The CDR3 runs 11 residues. The CDR3 DNA is TGTGCCAGCAGTTCGGTTCGCGGGCAGTTCTTC. The encoded protein is CASSSVRGQFF.

J is TRBJ2-1 and V is TRBV19, with a possible D match to TRBD2 (5 bases). V was pared by 7 bases and J by 0 bases, with 19 bases between. Per germline, CDR1 LNHDA and CDR2 SQIVND (reference sequence). The CDR3 extends over 17 amino acids. Here the CDR3 reads CASTPSGSSSSYNEQFF. The CDR3 DNA reads as TGTGCCAGTACCCCTTCTGGGAGTTCTTCCTCCTACAATGAGCAGTTCTTC.